These 16 T cell receptor beta chains originate from one sample sequenced in a study of shared clonotypes between healthy human individuals. Method: immunoSEQ multiplex PCR; TCRdb's copy keeps in-frame clones and lacks some. The data contain around 2.5 million clones, 93% of them singletons. Sequencing was carried out using naive CD4+ T cells from PBMCs. Subset of the sample: CD45RA+ positively selected. The receptors come from a man between 18 and 35 years old in good health. Some clones in this sample may be carry-over from other donors' samples.

The chain carries TRBV29-1 and TRBJ2-7; weak D call: TRBD2 (5 bases). The germline V and J ends were trimmed by 3 bases and 6 bases, with 18 bases remaining between them. This CDR3 has 14 amino acids. From germline, CDR1 is SQVTM and CDR2 ANQGSEA. The chain's CDR3 is CSVDVGRVAGEQYF. As DNA, the CDR3 is TGCAGCGTTGATGTCGGTCGGGTGGCGGGCGAGCAGTACTTC.

Concerning this clone: This sample includes further DNA sequences coding for the same CDR3. The rearrangement links TRBV28 to TRBJ2-7, with 11 bases identical to TRBD2. V lost 5 bases to trimming and J lost 0 bases; unmatched junction nucleotides: 3. CDR1 is MDHEN, CDR2 SYDVKM, per germline. CDR3 length: 15 amino acids. CDR3 loop: CASSLGTSGSYEQYF. The CDR3 DNA follows: TGTGCCAGCAGTCTCGGGACTAGCGGCTCCTACGAGCAGTACTTC.

The chain is built from TRBV4-1 and TRBJ2-1; D is ambiguous. The V and J ends lost 1 base and 7 bases respectively, with 5 bases between them. This CDR3 has 12 residues. Germline loops: CDR1 MGHRA, CDR2 YSYEKL. The DNA of the CDR3 is TGCGCCAGCAGCCAAGTGAAGAATGAGCAGTTCTTC. Protein: CASSQVKNEQFF.

Written as DNA, the CDR3 is TGCGCCAGCAGCTCCAGGGGGCTAAGGGTTGGGGCCAACGTCCTGACTTTC. Translating it yields CASSSRGLRVGANVLTF. J is TRBJ2-6 and V is TRBV5-1, with TRBD1 matching 8 bases. J was trimmed by 3 bases and V by 3 bases; bases with no gene match: 8. This CDR3 region has 17 residues. The germline V gene encodes CDR1 SGHRS and CDR2 YFSETQ.

The chain employs TRBV19 and TRBJ2-2; TRBD2 aligns across 9 bases. V dropped 6 bases and J dropped 6; count of bases not matched to a gene: 8. CDR3 length: 15 amino acids. Germline CDR1 and CDR2: LNHDA and SQIVND (reference sequence). The CDR3 sequence is CASRPGLAGSGELFF. For the CDR3, the DNA is TGTGCCAGTAGACCGGGACTAGCTGGGTCCGGGGAGCTGTTTTTT.

The chain couples TRBV7-3 to TRBJ2-1; 11 nucleotides agree with TRBD2. The CDR3 extends over 16 amino acids. Germline CDR1 is SGHTA and CDR2 is FQGTGA. Germline trimming cut 5 bases from V and 7 bases from J; bases unmatched to any gene: 10. The CDR3 region is CASSPGSTSGINEQFF. CDR3 nucleotides: TGTGCCAGCAGCCCAGGGTCGACTAGCGGGATTAATGAGCAGTTCTTC.

In this sample, this clone turned up once. The chain combines TRBV6-6 with TRBJ2-7; no definite D call. Germline V gives CDR1 MNHNY, CDR2 SVGAGI (reference sequence). V lost 2 bases and J lost 3, with 14 bases in between. The CDR3 has 15 residues. In DNA, the CDR3 is TGTGCCAGCAGTTACGACCGAAACCTATTCTACGAGCAGTACTTC. Its protein is CASSYDRNLFYEQYF.

The chain couples TRBV28 to TRBJ2-5; TRBD2 agrees at 11 bases. Per the germline V gene, CDR1 is MDHEN and CDR2 is SYDVKM. V was pared by 3 bases and J by 5 bases, with 8 bases of the junction left unmatched. The CDR3 sequence is 16 residues long. CDR3 sequence reads: CASSFLAGGRGETQYF. The CDR3 bases are TGTGCCAGCAGTTTCTTAGCGGGAGGGAGAGGGGAGACCCAGTACTTC.

V is TRBV19 and J is TRBJ2-5; D call uncertain. The CDR3 contains 14 residues. Germline V gene sequence: CDR1 LNHDA, CDR2 SQIVND (reference sequence). V gave up 3 bases and J gave up 5 bases, with 13 bases separating them. CDR3 in amino acids: CASSITAPPETQYF. The CDR3 DNA follows: TGTGCCAGTAGTATCACTGCACCCCCGGAGACCCAGTACTTC.

Turning to this clone: Other DNA sequences of this sample code for an identical CDR3. The chain uses TRBV28 and TRBJ1-2; D is ambiguous. Germline CDR1 is MDHEN and CDR2 is SYDVKM. The CDR3 is 12 residues long. V lost 6 bases to trimming and J lost 2 bases, with 7 bases between them. The CDR3 nucleotides read TGTGCCAGCAGGAGGGCCAACTATGGCTACACCTTC. This gives the protein CASRRANYGYTF.

The chain carries TRBV27 and TRBJ2-7; D is undetermined. The CDR3 consists of 14 residues. Between the trimmed V and J ends, which lost 6 bases and 0 bases, there was a span of 12 bases. CDR1 and CDR2 from the germline V gene are MNHEY and SMNVEV (reference sequence). As DNA, the CDR3 is TGTGCCAGCAGCCCCGGCACTCTCTCCTACGAGCAGTACTTC. Its protein product is CASSPGTLSYEQYF.

V and J are TRBV7-9 and TRBJ1-2; D is unclear. The germline V and J ends were trimmed by 5 bases and 8 bases, with 18 bases remaining between them. Germline assignment: CDR1 SEHNR and CDR2 FQNEAQ (reference sequence). This CDR3 comprises 14 residues. DNA for the CDR3: TGTGCCAGCAGCATCCACACCTCGATAGGGGGCTACACCTTC. Protein product: CASSIHTSIGGYTF.

The chain links TRBV5-6 to TRBJ2-3; D possibly corresponds to TRBD1 (6 bases). CDR3 length: 16 residues. Trimming pared 5 bases from V and 2 bases from J, leaving 18 bases between. Germline V CDR1 and CDR2: SGHDT, YYEEEE. The CDR3 region has the DNA TGTGCCAGCAGGCGAGCCGGACAGCCTAACACAGATACGCAGTATTTT. Its protein product is CASRRAGQPNTDTQYF.

The genes are TRBV29-1 and TRBJ2-3; TRBD1 agrees at 7 bases. The V gene end was trimmed by 5 bases and the J gene end by 4 bases; junction bases not matched to a gene: 6. The CDR3 sequence is 13 residues long. CDR1 is SQVTM and CDR2 is ANQGSEA in the germline V gene. CDR3 bases: TGCAGCGTTAAACAGGGGTCACCAGATACGCAGTATTTT. Residues: CSVKQGSPDTQYF.

This clone was seen once. This chain connects TRBV5-8 to TRBJ2-1, with 12 bases lining up with TRBD2. Trimming at V came to 1 base and at J to 8 bases, leaving 16 bases not matched to a gene. The V gene's germline CDR1 is SGHTS and CDR2 YDEGEE. The CDR3 runs to 19 residues. The CDR3: CASSLPVRLAGGRRDEQFF. The CDR3 DNA reads TGTGCCAGCAGCTTGCCCGTCCGGCTAGCGGGAGGGCGTAGGGATGAGCAGTTCTTC.

J is TRBJ1-5 and V is TRBV27; possible D gene TRBD1, 5 bases. The CDR3 contains 15 residues. From germline, CDR1 is MNHEY and CDR2 SMNVEV (reference sequence). Trimming took 4 bases from V and 1 from J, leaving 11 bases between them. The DNA for the CDR3 is TGTGCCAGCAGTTCCGGGGCACGAAGCAATCAGCCCCAGCATTTT. Its translation: CASSSGARSNQPQHF.